This T cell receptor (beta chain) is from a study of blood T cells in healthy people across ages. The study, taken as a whole, reports: A roughly linear age-dependent decrease characterized TCR beta diversity per million T cells. TCR beta diversity correlated strongly with naive T cell percentage. Possibly, changes in expanded clonotypes were confounded because donor CMV status was unknown.

As concerns this clonotype: Its antigen is as yet unknown.

Germline-derived CDR1 and CDR2 are LGHNA and YNFKEQ. V was shortened by 0 bases and J by 2 bases, with 17 bases between the two germline ends. The CDR3 spans 18 residues. A sample-barcoded 5' primer and a J-beta primer mix were used in a second PCR of about 6 to 12 cycles. Using its own MiXCR run on the 5' RACE reads, TCRdb lists one record per CDR3 protein. The table lists 1.5 million to 2 million distinct CDR3 sequences, about 35% of them singletons. Per sample, at least 5.5 micrograms of total RNA were extracted. The sample comprised blood. The gene calls are TRBV4-2 and TRBJ2-1; weak D call: TRBD2 (6 bases). This receptor was obtained from a woman in her 30s in good health. The CDR3 coding sequence is TGTGCCAGCAGCCAAGACACTCAGGAGGGACGAACCTACAATGAGCAGTTCTTC. Translated, it gives CASSQDTQEGRTYNEQFF.